These T cell receptor beta chains were read from a single sample in a study of spatial heterogeneity in lung cancer. TCRdb fed the 5' RACE reads into MiXCR, producing one record per CDR3 protein. There are more than 80,000 distinct CDR3 sequences in the sample; roughly 12% occur only once, and roughly 39% lies in the top ten. The sample in question was PBMCs, obtained at surgery. These receptors originate from a male donor with early-stage non-small cell lung cancer. The CDR3 runs from the conserved cysteine through the conserved F or W.

J: TRBJ2-2
V: TRBV3-1
CDR3: CASSRTGGYSGELFF

J: TRBJ2-5
V: TRBV20-1
CDR3: CSAPKREGETQYF

J: TRBJ2-3
V: TRBV27
CDR3: CASSLFLAGDLDTQYF

J: TRBJ2-6
V: TRBV6-1
CDR3: CASSEAPGANVLTF

J: TRBJ1-1
V: TRBV2
CDR3: CASSLRMNTEAFF

J: TRBJ2-7
V: TRBV28
CDR3: CASSHTALGVYEQYF

J: TRBJ2-3
V: TRBV5-5
CDR3: CASSPMEGTDTQYF

J: TRBJ2-7
V: TRBV4-3
CDR3: CASSQDSSLSYEQYF

J: TRBJ2-7
V: TRBV20-1
CDR3: CSARDPDREVSREQYF

J: TRBJ2-2
V: TRBV28
CDR3: CASSPSTRGKRTGELFF

J: TRBJ1-2
V: TRBV7-2
CDR3: CASSSVRGVLYGYTF

J: TRBJ2-3
V: TRBV6-6
CDR3: CASSFSGGSTDTQYF

J: TRBJ2-7
V: TRBV5-1
CDR3: CASSLITSYEQYF

J: TRBJ2-1
V: TRBV24-1
CDR3: CATSDAQEQFF

J: TRBJ2-5
V: TRBV30
CDR3: CAWSQQGIRGETQYF

J: TRBJ2-5
V: TRBV2
CDR3: CASSRDKGGRETQYF

J: TRBJ2-3
V: TRBV6-2/TRBV6-3
CDR3: CASNPGVWVGQYF

J: TRBJ2-5
V: TRBV7-2
CDR3: CASSRYQETQYF

J: TRBJ2-3
V: TRBV24-1
CDR3: CATSDDRSSSTDTQYF

J: TRBJ2-7
V: TRBV28
CDR3: CASSSPGHSFEQYF

J: TRBJ2-5
V: TRBV20-1
CDR3: CSASWRTSVQETQYF

J: TRBJ2-7
V: TRBV2
CDR3: CASSKDRGVYEQYF

J: TRBJ2-1
V: TRBV5-1
CDR3: CASSLANQRTYNEQFF

J: TRBJ2-7
V: TRBV7-2
CDR3: CASSLAGDRDEQYF

J: TRBJ2-2
V: TRBV29-1
CDR3: CSGGQATNGELFF

J: TRBJ2-2
V: TRBV6-5
CDR3: CASSYHGSYTGELFF

J: TRBJ1-6
V: TRBV20-1
CDR3: CSAIRDISYNSPLHF

J: TRBJ1-1
V: TRBV29-1
CDR3: CSVEDRARETEAFF

J: TRBJ2-5
V: TRBV5-1
CDR3: CASSSLGYQETQYF

J: TRBJ1-2
V: TRBV27
CDR3: CASARGALGMGNGYTF

J: TRBJ2-1
V: TRBV5-5
CDR3: CASSAGTYEWVNEQFF

J: TRBJ1-5
V: TRBV2
CDR3: CASSEERDRVEKGQPQHF

J: TRBJ1-5
V: TRBV10-3
CDR3: CAISERVSQPQHF

J: TRBJ2-3
V: TRBV11-2
CDR3: CASSLETRTDTQYF

J: TRBJ2-5
V: TRBV30
CDR3: CAWNPSGGVQETQYF

J: TRBJ2-7
V: TRBV29-1
CDR3: CSVEPGTGGSEQYF